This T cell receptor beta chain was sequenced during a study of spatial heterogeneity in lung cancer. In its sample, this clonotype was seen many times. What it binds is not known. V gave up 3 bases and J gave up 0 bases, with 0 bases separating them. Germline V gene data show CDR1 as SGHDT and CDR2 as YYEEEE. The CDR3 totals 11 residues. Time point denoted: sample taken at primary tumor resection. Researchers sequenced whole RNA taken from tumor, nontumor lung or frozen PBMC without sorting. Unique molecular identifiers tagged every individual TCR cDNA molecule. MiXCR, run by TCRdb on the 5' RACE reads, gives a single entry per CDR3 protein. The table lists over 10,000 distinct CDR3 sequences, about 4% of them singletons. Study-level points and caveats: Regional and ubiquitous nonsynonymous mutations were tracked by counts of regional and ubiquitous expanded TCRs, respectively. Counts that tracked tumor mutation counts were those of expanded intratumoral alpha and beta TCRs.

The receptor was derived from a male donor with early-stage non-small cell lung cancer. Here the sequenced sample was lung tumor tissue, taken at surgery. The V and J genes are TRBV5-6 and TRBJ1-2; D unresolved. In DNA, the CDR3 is TGTGCCAGCAGCTCTAACTATGGCTACACCTTC. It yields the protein CASSSNYGYTF.